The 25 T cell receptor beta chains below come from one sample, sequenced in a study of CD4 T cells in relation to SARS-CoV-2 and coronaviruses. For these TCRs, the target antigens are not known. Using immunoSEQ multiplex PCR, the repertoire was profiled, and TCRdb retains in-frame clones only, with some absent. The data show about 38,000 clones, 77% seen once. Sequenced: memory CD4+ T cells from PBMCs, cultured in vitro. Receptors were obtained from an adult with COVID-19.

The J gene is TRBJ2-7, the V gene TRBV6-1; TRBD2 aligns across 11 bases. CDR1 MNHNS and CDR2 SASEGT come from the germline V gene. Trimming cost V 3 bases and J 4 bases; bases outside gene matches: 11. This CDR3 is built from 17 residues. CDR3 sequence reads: CASSDTQLAGARYEQYF. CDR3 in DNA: TGTGCCAGCAGTGATACCCAACTAGCGGGAGCGAGGTACGAGCAGTACTTC.

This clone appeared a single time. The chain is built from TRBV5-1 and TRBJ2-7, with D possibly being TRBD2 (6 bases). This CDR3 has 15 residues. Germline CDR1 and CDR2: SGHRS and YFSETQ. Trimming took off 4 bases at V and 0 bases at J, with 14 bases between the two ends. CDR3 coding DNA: TGCGCCAGCAGCCCTGGAGGGCGACTCTCCTACGAGCAGTACTTC. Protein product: CASSPGGRLSYEQYF.

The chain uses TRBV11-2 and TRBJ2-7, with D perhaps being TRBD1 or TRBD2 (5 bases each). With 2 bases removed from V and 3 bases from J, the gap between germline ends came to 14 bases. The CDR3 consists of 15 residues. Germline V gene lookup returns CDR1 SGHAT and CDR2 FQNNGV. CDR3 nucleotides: TGTGCCAGCAGCTTAATCGCCGGGACCTACTACGAGCAGTACTTC. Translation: CASSLIAGTYYEQYF. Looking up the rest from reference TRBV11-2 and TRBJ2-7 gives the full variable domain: EAGVAQSPRYKIIEKRQSVAFWCNPISGHATLYWYQQILGQGPKLLIQFQNNGVVDDSQLPKDRFSAERLKGVDSTLKIQPAKLEDSAVYLCASSLIAGTYYEQYFGPGTRLTVT.

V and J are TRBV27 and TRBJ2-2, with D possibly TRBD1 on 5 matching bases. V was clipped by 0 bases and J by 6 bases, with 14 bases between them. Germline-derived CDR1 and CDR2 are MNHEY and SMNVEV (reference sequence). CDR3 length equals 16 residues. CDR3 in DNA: TGTGCCAGCAGTTTATCGATGGGTCGCAGGGCCGGGGAGCTGTTTTTT. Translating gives CASSLSMGRRAGELFF.

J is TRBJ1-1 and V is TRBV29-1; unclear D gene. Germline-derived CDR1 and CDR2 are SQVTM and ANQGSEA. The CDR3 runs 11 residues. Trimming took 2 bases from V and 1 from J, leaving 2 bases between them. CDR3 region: CSVERNTEAFF. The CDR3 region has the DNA TGCAGCGTTGAACGGAACACTGAAGCTTTCTTT.

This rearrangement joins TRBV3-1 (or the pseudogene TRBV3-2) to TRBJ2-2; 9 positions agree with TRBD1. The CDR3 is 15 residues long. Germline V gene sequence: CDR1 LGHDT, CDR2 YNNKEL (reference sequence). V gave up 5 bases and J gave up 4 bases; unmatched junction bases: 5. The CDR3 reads CASSFGQGSTGELFF. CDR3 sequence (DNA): TGTGCCAGCAGCTTTGGACAGGGGTCCACCGGGGAGCTGTTTTTT.

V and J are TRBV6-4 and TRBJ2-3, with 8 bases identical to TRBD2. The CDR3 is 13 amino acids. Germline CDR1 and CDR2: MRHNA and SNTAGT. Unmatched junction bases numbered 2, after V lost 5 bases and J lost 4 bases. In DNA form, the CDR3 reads TGTGCCAGCAGTAGCGGGAGAGCAGATACGCAGTATTTT. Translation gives CASSSGRADTQYF.

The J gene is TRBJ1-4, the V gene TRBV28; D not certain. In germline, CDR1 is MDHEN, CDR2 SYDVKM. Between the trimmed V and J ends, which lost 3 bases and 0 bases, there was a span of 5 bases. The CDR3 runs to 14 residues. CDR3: CASSFGATNEKLFF. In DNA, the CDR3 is TGTGCCAGCAGTTTTGGAGCAACTAATGAAAAACTGTTTTTT.

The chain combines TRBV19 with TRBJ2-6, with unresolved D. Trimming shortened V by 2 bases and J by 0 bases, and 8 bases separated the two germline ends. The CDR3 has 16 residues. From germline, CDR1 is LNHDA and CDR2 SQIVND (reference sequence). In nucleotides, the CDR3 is TGTGCCAGTAGTATAAGAAGAAACTCTGGGGCCAACGTCCTGACTTTC. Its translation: CASSIRRNSGANVLTF.

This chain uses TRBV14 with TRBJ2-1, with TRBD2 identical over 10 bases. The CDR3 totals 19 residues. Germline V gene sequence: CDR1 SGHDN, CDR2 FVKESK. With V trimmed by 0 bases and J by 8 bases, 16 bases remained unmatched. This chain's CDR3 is CASSQDEIAGGNWGDEQFF. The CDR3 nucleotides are TGTGCCAGCAGCCAAGATGAGATAGCGGGAGGCAACTGGGGGGATGAGCAGTTCTTC.

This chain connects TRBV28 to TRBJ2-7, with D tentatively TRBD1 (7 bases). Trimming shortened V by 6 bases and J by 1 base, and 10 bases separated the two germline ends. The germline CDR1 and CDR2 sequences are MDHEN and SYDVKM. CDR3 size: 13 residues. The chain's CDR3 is CASSPGGSYEQYF. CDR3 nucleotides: TGTGCCAGCAGCCCAGGGGGGTCCTACGAGCAGTACTTC.

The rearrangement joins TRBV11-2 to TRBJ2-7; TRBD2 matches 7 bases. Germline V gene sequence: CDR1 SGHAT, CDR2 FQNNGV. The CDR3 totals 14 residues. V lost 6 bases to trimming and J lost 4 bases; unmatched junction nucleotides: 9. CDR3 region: CASREWQRGYEQYF. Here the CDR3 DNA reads TGTGCCAGCAGGGAGTGGCAGCGGGGATACGAGCAGTACTTC.

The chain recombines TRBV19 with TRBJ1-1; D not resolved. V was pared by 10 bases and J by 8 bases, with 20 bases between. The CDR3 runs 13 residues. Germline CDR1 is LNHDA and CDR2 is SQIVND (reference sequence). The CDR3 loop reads CATKETGNKEAFF. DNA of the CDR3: TGTGCCACCAAAGAGACCGGGAACAAAGAAGCTTTCTTT.

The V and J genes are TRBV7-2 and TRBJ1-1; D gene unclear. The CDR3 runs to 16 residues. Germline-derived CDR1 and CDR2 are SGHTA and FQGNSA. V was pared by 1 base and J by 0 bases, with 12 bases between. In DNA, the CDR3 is TGTGCCAGCAGCTTAGAGTCTGGAGGGATGAACACTGAAGCTTTCTTT. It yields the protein CASSLESGGMNTEAFF.

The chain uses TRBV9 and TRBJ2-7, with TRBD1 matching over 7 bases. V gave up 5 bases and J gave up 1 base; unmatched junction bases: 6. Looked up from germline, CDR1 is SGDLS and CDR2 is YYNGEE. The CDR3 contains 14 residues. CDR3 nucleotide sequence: TGTGCCAGCAGTCGCAACAGGGGATCCTACGAGCAGTACTTC. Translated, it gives CASSRNRGSYEQYF.

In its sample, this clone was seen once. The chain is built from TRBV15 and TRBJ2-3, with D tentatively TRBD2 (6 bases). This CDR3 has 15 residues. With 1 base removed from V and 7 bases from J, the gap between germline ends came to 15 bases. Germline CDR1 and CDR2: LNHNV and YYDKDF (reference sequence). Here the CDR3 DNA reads TGTGCCACCAGCAGAGCTCGACTAGTTACGAATACGCAGTATTTT. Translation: CATSRARLVTNTQYF.

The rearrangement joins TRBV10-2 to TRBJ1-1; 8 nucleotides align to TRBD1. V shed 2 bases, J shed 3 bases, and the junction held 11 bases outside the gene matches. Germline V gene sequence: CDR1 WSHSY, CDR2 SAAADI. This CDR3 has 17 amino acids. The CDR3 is CASSEVLGTGGDTEAFF. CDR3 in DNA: TGCGCCAGCAGTGAGGTCCTAGGTACAGGGGGGGACACTGAAGCTTTCTTT.

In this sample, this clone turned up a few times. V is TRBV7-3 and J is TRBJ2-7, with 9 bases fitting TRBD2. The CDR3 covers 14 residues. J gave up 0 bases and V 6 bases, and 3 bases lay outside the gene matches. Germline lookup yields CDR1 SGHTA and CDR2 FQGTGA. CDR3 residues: CASRPAGGSYEQYF. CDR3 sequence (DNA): TGTGCCAGCAGGCCAGCGGGAGGCTCCTACGAGCAGTACTTC.

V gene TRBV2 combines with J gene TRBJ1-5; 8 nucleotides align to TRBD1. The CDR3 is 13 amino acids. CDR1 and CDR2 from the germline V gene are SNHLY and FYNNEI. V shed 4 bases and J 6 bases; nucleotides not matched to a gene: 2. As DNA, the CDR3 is TGTGCCAGCAGTGGGACAGGGACTCAGCCCCAGCATTTT. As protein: CASSGTGTQPQHF.

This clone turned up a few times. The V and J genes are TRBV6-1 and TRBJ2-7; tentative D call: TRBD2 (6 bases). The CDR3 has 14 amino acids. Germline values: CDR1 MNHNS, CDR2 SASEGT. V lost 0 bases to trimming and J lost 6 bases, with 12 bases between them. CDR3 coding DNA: TGTGCCAGCAGTGAAGCCCAGGGACTGGTCGAGCAGTACTTC. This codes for CASSEAQGLVEQYF.

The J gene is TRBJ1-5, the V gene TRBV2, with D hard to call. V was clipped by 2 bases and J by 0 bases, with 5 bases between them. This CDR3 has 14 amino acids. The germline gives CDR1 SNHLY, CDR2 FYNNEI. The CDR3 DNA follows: TGTGCCAGCAGTGAAATGGTTAGCAATCAGCCCCAGCATTTT. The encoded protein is CASSEMVSNQPQHF.

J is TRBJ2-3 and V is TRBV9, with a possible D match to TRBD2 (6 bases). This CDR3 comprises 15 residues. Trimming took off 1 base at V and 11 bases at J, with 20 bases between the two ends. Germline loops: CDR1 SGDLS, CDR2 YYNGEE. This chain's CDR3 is CASSVRGGLRDEQYF. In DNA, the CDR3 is TGTGCCAGCAGCGTACGAGGAGGGTTAAGGGACGAGCAGTATTTT.

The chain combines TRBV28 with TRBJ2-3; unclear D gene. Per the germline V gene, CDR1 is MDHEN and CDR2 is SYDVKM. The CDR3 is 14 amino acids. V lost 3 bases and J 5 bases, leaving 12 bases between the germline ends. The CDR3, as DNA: TGTGCCAGCAGTTTCACCAACAGACTAGATACGCAGTATTTT. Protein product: CASSFTNRLDTQYF.

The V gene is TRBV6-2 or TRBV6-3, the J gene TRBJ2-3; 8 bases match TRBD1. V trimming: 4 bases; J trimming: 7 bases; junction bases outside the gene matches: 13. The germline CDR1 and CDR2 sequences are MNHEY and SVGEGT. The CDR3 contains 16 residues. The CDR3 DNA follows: TGTGCCAGCAGTTCCCGGCCCGGGACAGGTCGAAATACGCAGTATTTT. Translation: CASSSRPGTGRNTQYF.

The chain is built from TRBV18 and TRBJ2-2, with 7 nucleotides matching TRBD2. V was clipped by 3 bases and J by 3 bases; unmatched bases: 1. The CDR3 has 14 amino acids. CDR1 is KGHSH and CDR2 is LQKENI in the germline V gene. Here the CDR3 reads CASSPGLYTGELFF. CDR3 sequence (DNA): TGTGCCAGCTCACCGGGACTATACACCGGGGAGCTGTTTTTT.